The clone carrying this TCR beta chain was detected once. Only in-frame clones appear in the TCRdb table, and some are missing; sequencing was by immunoSEQ multiplex PCR. The table shows about 100,000 clones, with around 91% occurring only once. This sample was taken from a study of OX40 agonist ivuxolimab in advanced cancers. Study background: A male proportion of 82.7% was recorded, with mean age about 54 years and range about 23 to 90.

Looked up from germline, CDR1 is SGHRS and CDR2 is YFSETQ. CDR3 length equals 15 residues. V dropped 3 bases and J dropped 4 bases, with 16 bases sitting between them. This material consisted of CD4+ or CD8+ T cells sorted from blood, taken in a trial of the OX40 agonist ivuxolimab. The rearrangement joins TRBV5-1 to TRBJ1-1; D gene ambiguous. The TCR sequence derives from an adult with an advanced solid tumor such as melanoma, head and neck, liver or kidney cancer. This chain's CDR3 is CASSYNSKALTEAFF. CDR3 DNA: TGCGCCAGCAGCTACAACTCCAAAGCCCTCACTGAAGCTTTCTTT.